The rows below give T cell receptor beta chains drawn from one sample of a study of shared clonotypes between healthy human individuals. Some clones are missing from TCRdb's copy, which holds only in-frame ones; the method was immunoSEQ multiplex PCR. This table holds approximately 600,000 clones, 95% found once. Sequenced material: naive CD8+ T cells sorted from blood. All receptors come from a woman aged 25 to 39 in good health. CDR3s include the opening cysteine and the closing phenylalanine or tryptophan. Each record gives: CDR3 length, clone size, J gene, D gene, V gene, CDR3 protein, CDR3 DNA. D genes are given only for firm matches. Clone sizes are given selectively: once, few, many, or a class where the clone is expanded.

>13|.|TRBJ2-7|.|TRBV28
CASSLRTTYEQYF
TGTGCCAGCAGTTTAAGGACAACTTACGAGCAGTACTTC
>13|.|TRBJ1-1|TRBD1|TRBV13
CASRFPGGTEAFF
TGTGCCAGCAGGTTCCCAGGGGGCACTGAAGCTTTCTTT
>20|.|TRBJ1-2|.|TRBV9
CASSGWNSRDTVQGFYGYTF
TGTGCCAGCAGCGGATGGAACTCTCGGGACACCGTCCAGGGGTTCTATGGCTACACCTTC
>18|.|TRBJ2-2|.|TRBV13
CASSGDPSGRGNTGELFF
TGTGCCAGCAGCGGGGACCCATCCGGCAGGGGCAACACCGGGGAGCTGTTTTTT
>18|once|TRBJ2-1|TRBD2|TRBV27
CASSGGTSGRPGGDEQFF
TGTGCCAGCAGTGGAGGGACTAGCGGGAGACCCGGGGGGGATGAGCAGTTCTTC
>14|.|TRBJ1-2|.|TRBV4-1
CASSQVPLSRGYTF
TGCGCCAGCAGCCAGGTTCCTCTCTCCAGGGGCTACACCTTC
>15|.|TRBJ1-5|.|TRBV15
CATSTQQPFNQPQHF
TGTGCCACCAGCACCCAGCAGCCGTTCAATCAGCCCCAGCATTTT
>14|.|TRBJ2-4|TRBD2|TRBV10-2
CASSDTGGENIQYF
TGCGCCAGCAGTGACACCGGGGGGGAAAACATTCAGTACTTC
>13|.|TRBJ1-3|.|TRBV13
CASSPRSGNTIYF
TGTGCCAGCAGCCCGAGATCCGGAAACACCATATATTTT
>15|.|TRBJ2-3|TRBD2|TRBV5-1
CASSPRSGRGDTQYF
TGCGCCAGCAGCCCGAGGAGCGGGAGAGGAGATACGCAGTATTTT
>15|.|TRBJ2-1|.|TRBV10-2
CASSEGSYPYNEQFF
TGCGCCAGCAGTGAGGGGTCATACCCCTACAATGAGCAGTTCTTC
>14|once|TRBJ1-4|.|TRBV4-2
CASSQFQSNEKLFF
TGTGCCAGCAGCCAATTTCAGAGTAATGAAAAACTGTTTTTT
>13|.|TRBJ2-7|.|TRBV7-8
CASSQGIPYEQYF
TGTGCCAGCAGCCAAGGGATCCCATACGAGCAGTACTTC
>15|.|TRBJ1-1|TRBD1|TRBV2
CASRELGQGRSEAFF
TGTGCCAGCAGGGAACTCGGACAGGGAAGGTCTGAAGCTTTCTTT
>11|.|TRBJ2-7|.|TRBV20-1
CSAMDIYEQYF
TGCAGTGCTATGGATATCTACGAGCAGTACTTC
>17|.|TRBJ2-5|TRBD2|TRBV9
CASSAPRGGVLQETQYF
TGTGCCAGCAGCGCCCCGCGGGGGGGAGTCCTCCAAGAGACCCAGTACTTC
>16|.|TRBJ2-7|TRBD2|TRBV10-2
CASRLTSGSNPYEQYF
TGCGCCAGCAGGTTGACTAGCGGGAGTAATCCCTACGAGCAGTACTTC
>14|.|TRBJ2-3|.|TRBV4-1
CASSQVISTDTQYF
TGCGCCAGCAGCCAAGTCATTTCCACAGATACGCAGTATTTT
>15|.|TRBJ2-1|TRBD1|TRBV27
CASSSPGQGYNEQFF
TGTGCCAGCAGTTCCCCGGGACAGGGCTACAATGAGCAGTTCTTC
>16|.|TRBJ2-5|TRBD2|TRBV14
CASSPWGLALQETQYF
TGTGCCAGCAGCCCCTGGGGACTAGCGCTCCAAGAGACCCAGTACTTC
>12|once|TRBJ2-1|.|TRBV19
CASSISLNEQFF
TGTGCCAGTAGTATTTCATTGAATGAGCAGTTCTTC
>13|.|TRBJ1-2|.|TRBV9
CASSPGWNYGYTF
TGTGCCAGCAGCCCCGGATGGAACTATGGCTACACCTTC
>14|.|TRBJ2-7|.|TRBV28
CASSFFGDPYEQYF
TGTGCCAGCAGTTTTTTCGGGGATCCCTACGAGCAGTACTTC
>14|.|TRBJ2-7|.|TRBV5-8
CASSFTGTPGEQYF
TGTGCCAGCAGTTTTACCGGGACCCCCGGGGAGCAGTACTTC
>14|once|TRBJ2-3|TRBD2|TRBV30
CAWDLSGSMDTQYF
TGTGCCTGGGACCTTAGCGGGAGCATGGATACGCAGTATTTT
>14|.|TRBJ2-7|.|TRBV29-1
CSVEDRGESYEQYF
TGCAGCGTTGAAGATCGGGGCGAGTCCTACGAGCAGTACTTC
>14|.|TRBJ2-7|TRBD2|TRBV10-3
CATRIAGEVYEQYF
TGTGCCACCCGAATTGCGGGAGAGGTCTACGAGCAGTACTTC
>16|.|TRBJ2-1|.|TRBV5-1
CASSLSRDGSYNEQFF
TGCGCCAGCAGCTTGTCCCGGGACGGGTCCTACAATGAGCAGTTCTTC
>16|.|TRBJ2-6|.|TRBV6-5
CASSYGPEPGANVLTF
TGTGCCAGCAGTTACGGTCCCGAGCCTGGGGCCAACGTCCTGACTTTC
>16|.|TRBJ1-1|TRBD1|TRBV4-2
CASSLLPGTGNTEAFF
TGTGCCAGCAGCTTGTTACCCGGGACAGGGAACACTGAAGCTTTCTTT
>16|.|TRBJ1-1|.|TRBV5-5
CASSLAVGVEYTEAFF
TGTGCCAGCAGCTTGGCGGTGGGGGTGGAGTACACTGAAGCTTTCTTT
>14|.|TRBJ1-1|.|TRBV9
CASSVAPMNTEAFF
TGTGCCAGCAGCGTAGCGCCAATGAACACTGAAGCTTTCTTT
>16|.|TRBJ1-1|.|TRBV28
CASSHEAEGLNTEAFF
TGTGCCAGCAGTCATGAGGCGGAGGGATTGAACACTGAAGCTTTCTTT
>12|once|TRBJ1-1|.|TRBV5-4
CASSGDGGEAFF
TGTGCCAGCAGCGGGGACGGTGGTGAAGCTTTCTTT
>12|.|TRBJ2-3|.|TRBV25-1
CASSEYEDTQYF
TGTGCCAGCAGTGAATATGAAGATACGCAGTATTTT
>15|.|TRBJ1-5|.|TRBV2
CASSENRYSNQPQHF
TGTGCCAGCAGTGAAAACAGGTATAGCAATCAGCCCCAGCATTTT
>15|.|TRBJ2-2|TRBD2|TRBV10-2
CASRRTSGNTGELFF
TGCGCCAGCAGGAGGACTAGCGGAAACACCGGGGAGCTGTTTTTT
>14|.|TRBJ2-2|.|TRBV11-2
CASSLDWGSGELFF
TGTGCCAGCAGCTTAGACTGGGGGAGCGGGGAGCTGTTTTTT
>15|.|TRBJ1-1|.|TRBV10-3
CAISESSAMNTEAFF
TGTGCCATCAGTGAGTCGTCAGCTATGAACACTGAAGCTTTCTTT
>13|few|TRBJ2-7|.|TRBV1
CTSSQGESYEQYF
TGCACCAGCAGCCAAGGGGAGTCCTACGAGCAGTACTTC
>13|.|TRBJ2-7|TRBD1|TRBV27
CASSLDRGYEQYF
TGTGCCAGCAGCCTAGACAGGGGCTACGAGCAGTACTTC
>14|.|TRBJ2-7|.|TRBV11-2
CASSLVGGADEQYF
TGTGCCAGCAGCTTAGTGGGGGGAGCAGACGAGCAGTACTTC
>16|.|TRBJ2-7|.|TRBV28
CASSSMGLGDPYEQYF
TGTGCCAGCAGTTCCATGGGCCTGGGGGACCCCTACGAGCAGTACTTC
>14|.|TRBJ2-7|.|TRBV27
CASSQIGGSYEQYF
TGTGCCAGCAGTCAGATAGGGGGGTCCTACGAGCAGTACTTC
>16|.|TRBJ2-1|.|TRBV9
CASSVGLSSSYNEQFF
TGTGCCAGCAGCGTAGGGCTTTCAAGCTCCTACAATGAGCAGTTCTTC